This T cell receptor (beta chain) was sequenced in a study of cytomegalovirus exposure and HLA in healthy donors. General study points: Within the data, a cluster of highly shared sequence variants was likely a sequencing artifact. Other equally common chains were less clonally expanded than HLA-associated TCR beta chains, a later analysis showed.

The PCR was carried out with 60 Vbeta primers and 13 Jbeta primers. TCRdb's table, derived via immunoSEQ multiplex PCR, lists solely in-frame clones and lacks some. This sample has over 200,000 clones, with more than 75% found just once. Per germline, CDR1 PRHDT and CDR2 FYEKMQ (reference sequence). The CDR3 has 14 residues. Trimming stripped 2 bases from V and 0 bases from J, with 8 bases between. Details on this clone: Its cognate antigen is unknown.

The chain joins TRBV13 to TRBJ2-7; D call uncertain. The source of this sequence is a human donor in good health. Sequenced material: PBMCs. In DNA form, the CDR3 reads TGTGCCAGCAGCTTAAGTCAGTACTCCTACGAGCAGTACTTC. It translates to CASSLSQYSYEQYF. The full variable domain, completed using reference TRBV13 and TRBJ2-7, is AAGVIQSPRHLIKEKRETATLKCYPIPRHDTVYWYQQGPGQDPQFLISFYEKMQSDKGSIPDRFSAQQFSDYHSELNMSSLELGDSALYFCASSLSQYSYEQYFGPGTRLTVT.